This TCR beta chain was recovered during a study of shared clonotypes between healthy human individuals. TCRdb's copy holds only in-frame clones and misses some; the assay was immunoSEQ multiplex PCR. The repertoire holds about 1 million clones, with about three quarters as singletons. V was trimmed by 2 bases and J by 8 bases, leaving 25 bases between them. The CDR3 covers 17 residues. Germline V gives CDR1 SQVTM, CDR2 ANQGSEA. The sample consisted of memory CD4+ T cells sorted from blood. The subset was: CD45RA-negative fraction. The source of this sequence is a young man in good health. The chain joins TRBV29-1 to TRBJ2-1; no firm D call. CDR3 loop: CSVELLSSRRAIDEQFF. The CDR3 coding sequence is TGCAGCGTTGAACTCCTGAGCAGTAGAAGAGCAATAGATGAGCAGTTCTTC.